The clone carrying this T cell receptor (beta chain) has a handful of counts. Authors' analysis steps: Nucleated cell counts were estimated from reference gene primer amplification. The assay was immunoSEQ multiplex PCR, and TCRdb's table has in-frame clones only and misses some. V, J and clone size are taken as reported in that table, and D and trimming were inferred from the DNA itself. Of 85,000 to 110,000 clones in the sample, over 65% were seen once. This entry belongs to a study of blood T cell repertoires in COVID-19. Turning to the study itself: Acute-phase and convalescent COVID-19 samples originated in the United States, Italy and Spain. The analysed material was cDNA or gDNA that came from T cells, B-cell-depleted T cells, or PBMCs.

The length of the CDR3 is 13 residues. Germline values: CDR1 WNHNN, CDR2 SYGVQD (reference sequence). V was cut by 6 bases and J by 5 bases, with 8 bases left in between. The chain carries TRBV10-1 and TRBJ1-6; perhaps TRBD1 as D (6 bases). This TCR came from a human donor in a cohort sampled during active COVID-19. The material sequenced was peripheral blood. The CDR3: CASRAGDNSPLHF. For the CDR3, the DNA is TGCGCCAGCAGGGCAGGGGATAATTCACCCCTCCACTTT.